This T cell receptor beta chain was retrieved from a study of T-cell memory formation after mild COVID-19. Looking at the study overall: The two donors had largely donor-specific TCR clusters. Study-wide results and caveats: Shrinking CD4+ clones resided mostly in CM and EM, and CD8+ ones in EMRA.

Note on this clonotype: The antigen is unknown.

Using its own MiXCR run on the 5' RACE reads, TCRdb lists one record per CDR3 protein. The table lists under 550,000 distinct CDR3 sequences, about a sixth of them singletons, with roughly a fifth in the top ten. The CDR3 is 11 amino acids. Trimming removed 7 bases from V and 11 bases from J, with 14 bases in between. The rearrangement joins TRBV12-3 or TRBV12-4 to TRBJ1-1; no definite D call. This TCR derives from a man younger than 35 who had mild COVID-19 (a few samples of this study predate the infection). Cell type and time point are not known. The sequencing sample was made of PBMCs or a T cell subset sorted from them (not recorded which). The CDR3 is CASTSETGAFF. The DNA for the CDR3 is TGTGCCAGCACCTCGGAGACGGGGGCTTTCTTT.